These 5 T cell receptor beta chains share one sample of origin, sequenced in a study of blood T cell repertoires in COVID-19. Sequenced by immunoSEQ multiplex PCR; TCRdb stores in-frame clones only, minus some. The sample has about 46,000 clones, 75% to 90% seen once. The specimen was peripheral blood. These receptors came from a human donor in a cohort sampled during active COVID-19. The donor label of this sample is uncertain.

The chain carries TRBV9 and TRBJ1-1; the D gene is possibly TRBD1 (6 bases). CDR3 length equals 14 residues. Germline CDR1 and CDR2: SGDLS and YYNGEE. V gave up 3 bases and J gave up 5 bases, with 14 bases separating them. The CDR3, as DNA: TGTGCCAGCAGCGGCTCAGGGGTCTCGACTGAAGCTTTCTTT. Its translation: CASSGSGVSTEAFF.

The chain joins TRBV12-3 or TRBV12-4 to TRBJ2-7; 7 nucleotides align to TRBD1. This CDR3 has 13 amino acids. The trim removed 6 bases at V and 4 bases at J, leaving 6 bases unmatched. The CDR3 loop is CASRATGPYEQYF. The CDR3, as DNA: TGTGCCAGCAGGGCGACAGGGCCGTACGAGCAGTACTTC.

A few counts support this clone. The chain links TRBV6-5 to TRBJ1-2, with 11 bases identical to TRBD1. Unmatched junction bases numbered 7, after V lost 6 bases and J lost 4 bases. CDR3 length: 15 amino acids. Germline assignment: CDR1 MNHEY and CDR2 SVGAGI. CDR3 nucleotides: TGTGCCAGCAGAGAGGGACAGGGGGTCGGCTATGGCTACACCTTC. Translating it yields CASREGQGVGYGYTF.

The J gene is TRBJ2-5, the V gene TRBV10-3; 7 bases map to TRBD2. The CDR3 is 12 amino acids. Per germline, CDR1 ENHRY and CDR2 SYGVKD. Trimming cost V 10 bases and J 6 bases; bases outside gene matches: 8. CDR3 bases: TGTGCCACGGAAGGGGAGGGGAAGACCCAGTACTTC. The encoded protein is CATEGEGKTQYF.

This chain uses TRBV18 with TRBJ1-2; TRBD1 matches 8 bases. The CDR3 covers 14 residues. CDR1 is KGHSH and CDR2 is LQKENI in the germline V gene. The trim removed 6 bases at V and 7 bases at J, leaving 10 bases unmatched. CDR3 sequence reads: CASSPGQGLSGYTF. The CDR3 nucleotides read TGTGCCAGCTCCCCAGGACAGGGATTGAGTGGCTACACCTTC.